Listed below are T cell receptor beta chains from one sample, sequenced in a study of cytomegalovirus exposure and HLA in healthy donors. The method was immunoSEQ multiplex PCR; TCRdb's version includes in-frame clones alone and lacks a portion of them. Recorded for this sample: tens of thousands of clones. The specimen was PBMCs. The receptors originated from a male donor in good health and CMV-seronegative. Each CDR3 is given with its conserved first and last residue. D genes are given only for firm matches. A clone size is listed for some rows: how often the clone was seen (once, few, many), or a class if it is expanded.

cdr3_aa	cdr3_nt	v_call	clone_size	d_call	j_call
CASSPRISGVSDNEQFF	TGTGCTAGCAGCCCCCGCATCAGCGGGGTTTCCGACAATGAGCAGTTCTTC	TRBV7-7	NA	TRBD2	TRBJ2-1
CASSLVGTGLHYGYTF	TGTGCCAGCAGCTTGGTAGGGACAGGTCTTCACTATGGCTACACCTTC	TRBV5-4	medium-sized	TRBD1	TRBJ1-2
CASSLRQGPGNTIYF	TGTGCCAGCAGCTTGAGGCAGGGTCCTGGAAACACCATATATTTT	TRBV7-9	NA	NA	TRBJ1-3
CASRRTGTDTQYF	TGTGCCAGTAGGAGGACAGGCACAGATACGCAGTATTTT	TRBV19	NA	NA	TRBJ2-3
CASSQDYRGQDGEQYF	TGCGCCAGCAGCCAAGATTACAGGGGGCAGGATGGCGAGCAGTACTTC	TRBV4-3	NA	TRBD1	TRBJ2-7
CASSQLGDEQYF	TGTGCCAGCTCCCAATTAGGAGACGAGCAGTACTTC	TRBV18	NA	NA	TRBJ2-7
CASSIRGNGYTF	TGTGCCAGCAGCATCAGGGGGAATGGCTACACCTTC	TRBV7-2	NA	TRBD1	TRBJ1-2
CASSLITGVNTEAFF	TGCGCCAGCAGCCTTATCACAGGGGTGAACACTGAAGCTTTCTTT	TRBV4-1	NA	TRBD1	TRBJ1-1
CASSLVGLPYEQYF	TGTGCCAGCAGCTTAGTGGGACTGCCCTACGAGCAGTACTTC	TRBV7-2	NA	NA	TRBJ2-7
CSVRSGRGYEQYF	TGCAGCGTTCGCTCGGGCAGGGGTTACGAGCAGTACTTC	TRBV29-1	NA	NA	TRBJ2-7
CASSDYLASGRASYNEQFF	TGTGCCAGCAGTGATTACTTGGCTAGCGGGAGGGCGTCCTACAATGAGCAGTTCTTC	TRBV6-1	NA	TRBD2	TRBJ2-1
CATSSDLAGDNEQFF	TGTGCCACCAGCAGCGACTTAGCGGGAGACAATGAGCAGTTCTTC	TRBV15	NA	TRBD2	TRBJ2-1
CASSMSGLSAGELFF	TGTGCCAGTAGTATGTCGGGGTTATCGGCCGGGGAGCTGTTTTTT	TRBV19	NA	NA	TRBJ2-2
CASSLRTGDGYGYTF	TGTGCCAGTAGTCTCCGGACAGGGGACGGCTATGGCTACACCTTC	TRBV19	NA	TRBD1	TRBJ1-2
CASRAGTEAFF	TGTGCCAGCAGAGCTGGCACTGAAGCTTTCTTT	TRBV6-5	NA	NA	TRBJ1-1
CASSSSPGRGNTIYF	TGTGCCAGCAGCTCCTCGCCGGGGAGAGGAAACACCATATATTTT	TRBV5-8	NA	NA	TRBJ1-3
CASSGGLAGTGELFF	TGCGCCAGCAGCGGTGGACTAGCGGGCACCGGGGAGCTGTTTTTT	TRBV5-1	NA	TRBD2	TRBJ2-2
CASSFSSGVYNEQFF	TGTGCCAGCAGCTTTTCTAGCGGGGTTTACAATGAGCAGTTCTTC	TRBV7-2	NA	TRBD2	TRBJ2-1
CSAQGAGNEQFF	TGCAGCGCACAGGGGGCCGGCAATGAGCAGTTCTTC	TRBV29-1	NA	TRBD1	TRBJ2-1
CASSSSQGRNTQYF	TGTGCCAGCAGCTCCAGCCAGGGTAGGAATACGCAGTATTTT	TRBV7-2	NA	NA	TRBJ2-3
CASSFGAAYEQYF	TGTGCCAGCTCCTTTGGGGCAGCCTACGAGCAGTACTTC	TRBV18	NA	NA	TRBJ2-7
CASSPFGSTNEKLFF	TGTGCCAGCAGCCCCTTCGGGTCAACTAATGAAAAACTGTTTTTT	TRBV27	NA	NA	TRBJ1-4
CASSRTGETTSEHNEQFF	TGTGCCAGCTCACGGACAGGGGAGACGACTTCTGAACACAATGAGCAGTTCTTC	TRBV18	NA	TRBD1	TRBJ2-1
CASSLDRGRGTEAFF	TGTGCCAGCTCACTCGACAGGGGGCGCGGCACTGAAGCTTTCTTT	TRBV18	NA	TRBD1	TRBJ1-1
CASSPNTGGANVLTF	TGCGCCAGCAGCCCAAACACCGGGGGGGCCAACGTCCTGACTTTC	TRBV5-1	NA	NA	TRBJ2-6